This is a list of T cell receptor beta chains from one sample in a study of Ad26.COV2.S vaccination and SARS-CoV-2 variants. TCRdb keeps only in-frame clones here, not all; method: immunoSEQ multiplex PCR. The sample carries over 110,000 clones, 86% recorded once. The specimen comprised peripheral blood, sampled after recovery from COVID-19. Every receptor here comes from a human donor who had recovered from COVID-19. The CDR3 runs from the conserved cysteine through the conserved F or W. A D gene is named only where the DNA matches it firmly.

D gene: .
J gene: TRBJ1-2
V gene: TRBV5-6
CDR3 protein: CARRGGHYTF

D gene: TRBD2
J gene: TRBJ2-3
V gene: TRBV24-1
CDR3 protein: CATSDLQRGTRDTQYF

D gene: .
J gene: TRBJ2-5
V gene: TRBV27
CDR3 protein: CASSLTGRGDQYF

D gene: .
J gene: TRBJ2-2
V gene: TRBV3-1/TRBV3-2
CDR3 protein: CASTSLVNTGELFF

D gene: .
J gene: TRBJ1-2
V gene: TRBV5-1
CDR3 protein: CASSLLTNRVEGYTF

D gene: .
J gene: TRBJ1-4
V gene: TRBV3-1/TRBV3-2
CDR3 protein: CASSQEPATNEKLFF

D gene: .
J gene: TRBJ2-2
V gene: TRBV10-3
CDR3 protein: CAISARSTVNTGELFF

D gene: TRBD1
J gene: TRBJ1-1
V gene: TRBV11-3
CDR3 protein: CASSMGQAEAFF

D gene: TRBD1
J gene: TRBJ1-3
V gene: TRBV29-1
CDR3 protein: CSVRGQGYLNTIYF

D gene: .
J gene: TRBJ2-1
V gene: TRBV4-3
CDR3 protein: CASSQSRGGANEQFF

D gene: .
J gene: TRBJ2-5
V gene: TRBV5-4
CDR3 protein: CASSIMAGQGETQYF

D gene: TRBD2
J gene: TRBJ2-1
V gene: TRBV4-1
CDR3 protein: CASSRGLAGLSSYNEQFF

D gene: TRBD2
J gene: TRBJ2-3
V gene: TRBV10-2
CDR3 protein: CASSAAGVTTDTQYF

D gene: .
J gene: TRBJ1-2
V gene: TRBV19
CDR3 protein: CASSIDYHGYTF

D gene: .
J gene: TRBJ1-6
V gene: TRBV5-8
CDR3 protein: CASSGGSSYNSPLHF

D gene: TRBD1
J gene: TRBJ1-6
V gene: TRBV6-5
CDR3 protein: CASRLTSGGLTPLHF

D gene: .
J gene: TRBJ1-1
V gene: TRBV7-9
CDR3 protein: CASSSQRATNTEAFF

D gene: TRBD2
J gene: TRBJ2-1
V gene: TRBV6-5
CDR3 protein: CASRAAGAYNEQFF

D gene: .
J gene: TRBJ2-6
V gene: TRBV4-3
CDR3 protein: CASSPVPGIGYSGANVLTF

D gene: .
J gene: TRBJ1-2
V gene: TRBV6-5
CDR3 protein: CASSYGTPYGYTF

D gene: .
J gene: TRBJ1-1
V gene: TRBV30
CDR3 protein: CAWSIISGTEAFF

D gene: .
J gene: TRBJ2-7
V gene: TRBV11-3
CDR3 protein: CASVFKGPEDEQYF

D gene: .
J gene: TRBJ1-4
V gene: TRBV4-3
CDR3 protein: CASRLTGTDEKLFF

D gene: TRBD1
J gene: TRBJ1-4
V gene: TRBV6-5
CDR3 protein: CATNRQGATNEKLFF

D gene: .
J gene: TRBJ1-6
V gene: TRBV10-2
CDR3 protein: CASSEVDRNSPLHF

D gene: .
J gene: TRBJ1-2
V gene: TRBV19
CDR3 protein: CASSTPPRDPATYGYTF

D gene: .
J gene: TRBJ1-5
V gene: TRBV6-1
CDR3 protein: CASSEWAGGNQPQHF

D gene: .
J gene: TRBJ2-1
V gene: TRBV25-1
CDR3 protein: CASSAGPEGNEQFF

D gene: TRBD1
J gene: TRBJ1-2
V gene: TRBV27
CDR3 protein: CASSLSWTGSYGYTF

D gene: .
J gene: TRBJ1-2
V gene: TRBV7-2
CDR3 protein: CASSSRRGRGGYGYTF

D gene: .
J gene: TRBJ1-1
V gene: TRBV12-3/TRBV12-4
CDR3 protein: CASSFWENTEAFF

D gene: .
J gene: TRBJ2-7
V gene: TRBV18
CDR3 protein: CASSPGQRYEQYF

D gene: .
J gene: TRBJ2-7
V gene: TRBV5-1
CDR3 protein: CASSLFVAAVPIYEQYF